This T cell receptor (beta chain) is drawn from a study of blood T cell repertoires in COVID-19. Study-level information: The study drew acute and convalescent COVID-19 samples from the United States, Italy and Spain. PBMCs, B-cell-depleted T cells, or T cells provided the cDNA or gDNA that made up the material.

In the original workflow: Amplification from reference gene primers served as the basis for estimated nucleated cell counts. This table comes from immunoSEQ multiplex PCR, and its TCRdb copy is limited to in-frame clones, with some not included. Clone size and V and J calls were adopted from that table, with D and trimming inferred from the DNA. The sample holds 400,000 or so clones; approximately 89% are singletons and the top ten take approximately 1.8%. Allocation to cohorts depended on clinical history reported by the participants. The sample was PBMCs or T cells enriched from blood (not recorded which). The receptor's source is a man aged 35 to 55 in a cohort exposed to, infected with or recovered from COVID-19 (not recorded which).

CDR3 in amino acids: CASSLGGASSYEQYF. In DNA, the CDR3 is TGTGCCAGCAGTTTAGGGGGCGCTTCCTCCTACGAGCAGTACTTC. V usage is TRBV28 and J usage is TRBJ2-7; maybe TRBD1 (6 bases). The V gene lost 2 bases and the J gene lost 0 bases, with 11 bases spanning the gap. CDR3 length equals 15 residues. The germline CDR1 and CDR2 sequences are MDHEN and SYDVKM.